A single TCR beta chain is shown here with its context. Its target is not known. This sample is part of a study of cytomegalovirus exposure and HLA in healthy donors. Study-level points and caveats: The study designated roughly 150 TCR beta chains cytomegalovirus-associated. The dataset shows that most TCR sequences were rare, while some public TCRs occurred in many donors.

This table comes from immunoSEQ multiplex PCR, and its TCRdb copy is limited to in-frame clones, with some not included. The profile shows about 160,000 clones, 90% to 97% of them singletons. The CDR3 length is 17 residues. Deletions cut 1 base from V and 4 bases from J, with 15 bases between. Germline V CDR1 and CDR2: SGHRS, YFSETQ. This sequence originates from a woman under 30 in good health and CMV-seronegative. The rearrangement uses TRBV5-1 and TRBJ2-6; D is ambiguous. Input material: PBMCs. The CDR3 DNA sequence: TGCGCCAGCAGCTTGCCCGACCCGGGTTCCGGGGCCAACGTCCTGACTTTC. It yields the protein CASSLPDPGSGANVLTF.